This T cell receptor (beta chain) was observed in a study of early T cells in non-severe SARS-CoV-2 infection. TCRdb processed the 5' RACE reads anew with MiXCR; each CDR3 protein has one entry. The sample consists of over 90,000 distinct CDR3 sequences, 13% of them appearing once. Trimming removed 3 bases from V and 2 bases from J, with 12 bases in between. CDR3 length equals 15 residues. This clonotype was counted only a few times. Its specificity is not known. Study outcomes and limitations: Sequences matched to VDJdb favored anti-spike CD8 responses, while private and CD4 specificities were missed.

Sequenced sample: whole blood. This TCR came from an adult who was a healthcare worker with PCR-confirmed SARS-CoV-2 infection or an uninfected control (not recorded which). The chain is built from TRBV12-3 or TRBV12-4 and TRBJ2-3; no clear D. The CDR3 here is CASSFLAKDTDTQYF. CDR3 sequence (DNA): TGTGCCAGCAGTTTCCTGGCAAAAGACACAGATACGCAGTATTTT.